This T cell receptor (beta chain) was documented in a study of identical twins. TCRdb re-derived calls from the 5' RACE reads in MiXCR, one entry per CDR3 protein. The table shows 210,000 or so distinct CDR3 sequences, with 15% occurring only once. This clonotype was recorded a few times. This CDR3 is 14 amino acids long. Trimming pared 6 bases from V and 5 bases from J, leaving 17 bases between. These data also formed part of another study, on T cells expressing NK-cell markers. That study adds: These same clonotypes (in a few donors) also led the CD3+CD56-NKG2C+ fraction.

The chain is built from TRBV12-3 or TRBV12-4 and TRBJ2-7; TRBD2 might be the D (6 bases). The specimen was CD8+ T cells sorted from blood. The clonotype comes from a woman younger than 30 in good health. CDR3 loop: CASRLPGSFHEQYF. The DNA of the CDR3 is TGTGCCAGCAGACTCCCCGGGAGTTTCCACGAGCAGTACTTC.